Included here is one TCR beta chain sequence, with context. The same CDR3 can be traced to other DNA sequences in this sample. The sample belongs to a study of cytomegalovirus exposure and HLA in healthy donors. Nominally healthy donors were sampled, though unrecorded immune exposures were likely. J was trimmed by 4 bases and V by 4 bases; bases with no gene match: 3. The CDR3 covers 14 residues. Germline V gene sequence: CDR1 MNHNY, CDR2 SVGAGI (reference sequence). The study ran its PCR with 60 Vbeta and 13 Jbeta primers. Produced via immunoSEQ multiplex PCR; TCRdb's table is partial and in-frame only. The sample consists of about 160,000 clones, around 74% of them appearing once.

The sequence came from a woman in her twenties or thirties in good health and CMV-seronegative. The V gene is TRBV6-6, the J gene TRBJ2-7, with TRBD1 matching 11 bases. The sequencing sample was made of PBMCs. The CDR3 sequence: CASSWGQGVYEQYF. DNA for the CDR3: TGTGCCAGCAGTTGGGGACAGGGGGTATACGAGCAGTACTTC.